A selection of T cell receptor beta chains follows, all from one sample in a study of cytomegalovirus exposure and HLA in healthy donors. Here immunoSEQ multiplex PCR was the method, and the copy in TCRdb shows in-frame clones only, minus some. The sample consists of roughly 72,000 clones, around three quarters of them appearing once. The specimen sequenced was PBMCs. These receptors all come from a woman aged 40 to 55 in good health and CMV-seropositive. Each CDR3 is given with its conserved first and last residue. Clone size is given for some rows only: seen once, a few or many times, or a class if the clone is expanded.

>TRBJ2-5|TRBV7-6|14|once
CASSPGTTLVSQYF
>TRBJ2-5|TRBV28|15|NA
CASSFARESKETQYF
>TRBJ1-2|TRBV6-1|14|NA
CATAAGDGFYGYTF
>TRBJ2-3|TRBV30|15|NA
CAWSLIAVRTDTQYF
>TRBJ2-7|TRBV5-3|17|NA
CARSIPGTSGRSYEQYF
>TRBJ2-2|TRBV29-1|13|NA
CSVEGTETGELFF
>TRBJ2-7|TRBV4-1|17|NA
CASSQPGRTSGAYEQYF
>TRBJ2-7|TRBV14|12|NA
CASSLTLYEQYF
>TRBJ2-3|TRBV13|15|NA
CASSRTSGSTDTQYF
>TRBJ2-7|TRBV7-9|14|NA
CASSLAREGGEQYF
>TRBJ2-7|TRBV27|13|NA
CASSGTGAREQYF
>TRBJ2-1|TRBV28|15|NA
CASSTVGWGGNEQFF
>TRBJ2-3|TRBV25-1|17|NA
CASSEEPPLTSTDTQYF
>TRBJ2-7|TRBV5-1|15|NA
CASSWTSGSSYEQYF
>TRBJ2-1|TRBV4-1|17|NA
CASSQGTSGVLGNEQFF
>TRBJ1-5|TRBV10-3|16|NA
CAISGTRPGWNQPQHF
>TRBJ2-3|TRBV28|17|few
CASSSPYRLADTDTQYF
>TRBJ2-7|TRBV28|15|NA
CASSLFSRQASEQYF
>TRBJ2-2|TRBV19|15|few
CASIDQGGRSGELFF
>TRBJ1-1|TRBV2|15|once
CASRGQGTWNTEAFF
>TRBJ1-1|TRBV9|15|NA
CASSVGSGGGAEAFF
>TRBJ1-2|TRBV6-5|12|NA
CASKDYNYGYTF
>TRBJ1-4|TRBV28|16|once
CASSYTGGGQFEKLFF
>TRBJ2-5|TRBV28|18|NA
CASSPPSVLAGSGETQYF
>TRBJ1-5|TRBV7-9|15|NA
CASSGRTGTNQPQHF
>TRBJ2-7|TRBV6-1|12|NA
CASSEQSYEQYF
>TRBJ2-7|TRBV2|15|few
CASSPGEGASYEQYF
>TRBJ2-7|TRBV15|14|NA
CATSSEGASYEQYF
>TRBJ2-1|TRBV5-1|13|NA
CASSLPSGNEQFF
>TRBJ2-2|TRBV15|13|NA
CATCPGHTGELFF
>TRBJ2-3|TRBV5-4|20|NA
CASSLPGTTGLAKNTDTQYF
>TRBJ1-1|TRBV9|15|NA
CASSPTGLMNTEAFF
>TRBJ2-5|TRBV29-1|12|once
CSLGQSQETQYF
>TRBJ1-5|TRBV30|15|NA
CAWSGDTGGDQPQHF
>TRBJ2-1|TRBV19|13|NA
CASSISSYNEQFF
>TRBJ2-5|TRBV30|15|NA
CAWAVRGGAGETQYF
>TRBJ1-5|TRBV5-1|14|few
CASSLGQGTQPQHF
>TRBJ2-2|TRBV30|13|NA
CACRRQGIGELFF
>TRBJ1-4|TRBV19|15|NA
CASRSLTVTNEKLFF
>TRBJ1-6|TRBV19|16|NA
CASRDRESSYNSPLHF
>TRBJ1-2|TRBV6-1|15|NA
CASSELPSGFYGYTF
>TRBJ1-2|TRBV6-5|12|NA
CASSDTTGGYTF
>TRBJ1-1|TRBV7-9|14|NA
CASSANAGNTEAFF
>TRBJ1-4|TRBV30|14|NA
CAWSVRTGGEKLFF
>TRBJ1-3|TRBV5-1|16|NA
CASSIQGLVSGNTIYF
>TRBJ2-7|TRBV19|13|NA
CASSADRAHEQYF
>TRBJ1-2|TRBV6-1|13|NA
CASLQGSGYGYTF
>TRBJ2-5|TRBV7-2|13|NA
CASSGSSGETQYF
>TRBJ1-1|TRBV7-9|16|NA
CASSLGQGKVYPEAFF
>TRBJ1-2|TRBV25-1|13|many
CASSGAGNYGYTF
>TRBJ2-5|TRBV19|15|once
CASSTSAVRQETQYF
>TRBJ1-4|TRBV30|12|once
CAWSDGREKLFF
>TRBJ1-2|TRBV6-5|14|NA
CASSRQRTNYGYTF